This TCR beta chain was sequenced for a study of T cell repertoires in cytomegalovirus infection. Overall study: Alongside well-studied HLA-B-restricted CMV epitopes, recently identified HLA-C-restricted CMV epitopes were also used. Based on public TCR beta signatures, there were indications of CMV infection and of a matching HLA type.

Points from the study as a whole: People with CMV and the relevant HLA were identified by cumulative public TCR beta family frequency. The ex vivo response was dominated by HLA-C-restricted CMV-specific TCR beta clonotypes.

In TCRdb, the reads were re-called with MiXCR into one record per CDR3 protein. Of about 900,000 distinct CDR3 sequences listed, roughly 30% are singletons. From germline, CDR1 is DFQATT and CDR2 SNEGSKA (reference sequence). This CDR3 comprises 13 residues. The V end lost 1 base, the J end lost 6 bases, and 12 bases lay between the germline ends. Comments on this clonotype: The target antigen is unknown.

Specimen: cultured CD8+ T cells from PBMCs, collected from culture after CMV antigen stimulation. V is TRBV20-1 and J is TRBJ1-1, with D maybe TRBD1 (6 bases). The clonotype originates from a human donor in good health (CMV status not recorded). Some clones in this sample may be carry-over from other donors' samples. The CDR3 loop is CSARAGVLSEAFF. The DNA of the CDR3 is TGCAGTGCTAGAGCAGGGGTGTTGTCTGAAGCTTTCTTT.